These 11 T cell receptor beta chains came from one sample sequenced in a study of OX40 agonist ivuxolimab in advanced cancers. Receptor amplification or capture employed the immunoSEQ multiplex PCR assay. TCRdb re-hosts the immuneACCESS table, in-frame sequences only. Its copies lack some clones; in the studies checked, an unresolved V gene accounts for under half of them, and the cause for the rest is not known. This sample comprises fewer than 100,000 clones, roughly 93% of them detected only once. In total, the top ten clones hold 6.2% of the sample. The sample was CD4+ or CD8+ T cells sorted from blood, taken in a trial of the OX40 agonist ivuxolimab. These receptors were collected from an adult with an advanced solid tumor such as melanoma, head and neck, liver or kidney cancer.

V gene TRBV11-2 combines with J gene TRBJ1-1; D is unclear. The V gene's germline CDR1 is SGHAT and CDR2 FQNNGV. CDR3 length: 14 residues. The ends were cut back, 5 bases at V and 1 base at J, with 11 bases in the middle. CDR3 sequence (DNA): TGTGCCAGCAGCCCCTCTTTGGGGAACACTGAAGCTTTCTTT. This encodes CASSPSLGNTEAFF.

This clone was counted a single time. This sequence joins TRBV6-5 and TRBJ1-5; D uncertain. V lost 0 bases and J lost 0, with 6 bases in between. The germline V gene encodes CDR1 MNHEY and CDR2 SVGAGI. This CDR3 contains 15 residues. CDR3 bases: TGTGCCAGCAGTTACTCGGCAGATAGCAATCAGCCCCAGCATTTT. Amino acid sequence: CASSYSADSNQPQHF.

The gene calls are TRBV19 and TRBJ2-3; D ambiguous. V was cut by 6 bases and J by 5 bases, with 18 bases left in between. Germline V CDR1 and CDR2: LNHDA, SQIVND (reference sequence). The CDR3 runs 15 residues. CDR3 in amino acids: CASSPGPYRLDTQYF. Written as DNA, the CDR3 is TGTGCCAGTAGCCCCGGACCCTATCGCTTAGATACGCAGTATTTT.

The chain carries TRBV10-2 and TRBJ1-2; 7 bases align to TRBD1. Germline CDR1 is WSHSY and CDR2 is SAAADI. This CDR3 has 18 amino acids. The J segment lost 0 bases and the V segment lost 3 bases, leaving 13 bases of the junction unmatched. This chain's CDR3 is CASSDSGGGGAANYGYTF. The CDR3 DNA follows: TGCGCCAGCAGTGATTCTGGGGGAGGGGGCGCCGCTAACTATGGCTACACCTTC.

The chain has TRBV6-5 and TRBJ2-1; maybe TRBD1 (6 bases). Germline values: CDR1 MNHEY, CDR2 SVGAGI. Trimming left V 2 bases short and J 8 bases short, with 10 bases between. This CDR3 region has 13 residues. For the CDR3, the DNA is TGTGCCAGCAGTTACCCACAGGGCTATGAGCAGTTCTTC. This codes for CASSYPQGYEQFF.

The chain is built from TRBV19 and TRBJ2-3; no clear D. Germline lookup yields CDR1 LNHDA and CDR2 SQIVND (reference sequence). V lost 1 base to trimming and J lost 6 bases, with 14 bases between them. This CDR3 comprises 15 residues. In DNA form, the CDR3 reads TGTGCCAGTAGTATAGCAGTCATGGATGGGGATACGCAGTATTTT. It codes for CASSIAVMDGDTQYF.

This clone was recorded once. Germline is not matched at one junction end, which may reflect a read error. In nucleotides, the CDR3 is TGTGCCAGCAGTTTAACGGAGCAAGAGAGCCAGTACTTC. Protein product: CASSLTEQESQYF. This chain connects TRBV27 to TRBJ2-5; D uncertain. The CDR3 extends over 13 amino acids. The germline V gene encodes CDR1 MNHEY and CDR2 SMNVEV (reference sequence).

This clone was found once. The J gene is TRBJ1-5, the V gene TRBV6-1, with 7 bases lining up with TRBD1. The length of the CDR3 is 15 residues. V lost 6 bases, J lost 0 bases, and 5 bases stayed unmatched. The germline gives CDR1 MNHNS, CDR2 SASEGT. As DNA, the CDR3 is TGTGCCAGCAGCGGCAGGGGGGATAGCAATCAGCCCCAGCATTTT. It yields the protein CASSGRGDSNQPQHF.

The rearrangement links TRBV27 to TRBJ2-1; 14 bases fit TRBD2. V lost 2 bases and J lost 7; bases outside the gene matches: 1. The length of the CDR3 is 15 residues. Germline V gene data show CDR1 as MNHEY and CDR2 as SMNVEV (reference sequence). In nucleotides, the CDR3 is TGTGCCAGCAGTTTAGGGACTAGCGGGAGTAATGAGCAGTTCTTC. This encodes CASSLGTSGSNEQFF.

The rearrangement joins TRBV28 to TRBJ2-1; TRBD2 matches at 13 bases. J gave up 6 bases and V 5 bases, and 7 bases lay outside the gene matches. The CDR3 loop spans 16 amino acids. Germline CDR1 is MDHEN and CDR2 is SYDVKM. CDR3 loop: CASSPRTSGGLNEQFF. The CDR3 DNA sequence: TGTGCCAGCAGTCCGCGGACTAGCGGGGGCCTCAATGAGCAGTTCTTC.

The rearrangement joins TRBV18 to TRBJ1-1; D is undetermined. Trimming cost V 3 bases and J 3 bases, with 17 bases left between them. The germline V gene encodes CDR1 KGHSH and CDR2 LQKENI. This CDR3 comprises 16 residues. CDR3 coding DNA: TGTGCCAGCTCACCTACCCCTTACGACCCGCACACTGAAGCTTTCTTT. Its protein product is CASSPTPYDPHTEAFF.